Shown below are 16 T cell receptor beta chains from a single sample sequenced in a study of T cell responses to AZD1222 COVID-19 vaccine. Clones were read by immunoSEQ multiplex PCR, and TCRdb kept only the in-frame ones, dropping some. Of approximately 130,000 clones in the sample, 89% were seen once. The specimen comprised peripheral blood, sampled 28 days after the second AZD1222 dose. The receptors derive from an adult who received the AZD1222 COVID-19 vaccine.

The sample holds one count of this clone. CDR3 in DNA: TGCGCCAGCAGCTTGGGACAGGTGAACACTGAAGCTTTCTTT. Its translation is CASSLGQVNTEAFF. The V gene is TRBV5-1, the J gene TRBJ1-1; D possibly corresponds to TRBD1 (6 bases). CDR3 size: 14 residues. V dropped 0 bases and J dropped 0 bases, with 6 bases sitting between them. The V gene's germline CDR1 is SGHRS and CDR2 YFSETQ. Filled out from reference TRBV5-1 and TRBJ1-1, the complete variable domain reads KAGVTQTPRYLIKTRGQQVTLSCSPISGHRSVSWYQQTPGQGLQFLFEYFSETQRNKGNFPGRFSGRQFSNSRSEMNVSTLELGDSALYLCASSLGQVNTEAFFGQGTRLTVV.

The rearrangement links TRBV30 to TRBJ1-4, with TRBD1 identical over 7 bases. After removal of 5 bases from V and 7 bases from J, the junction contained 4 bases not matched to a gene. The CDR3 length is 12 residues. The germline CDR1 and CDR2 sequences are GTSNPN and SVGIG (reference sequence). The CDR3: CAWQGGSEKLFF. The CDR3 nucleotides are TGTGCCTGGCAGGGGGGTAGTGAAAAACTGTTTTTT.

The chain employs TRBV30 and TRBJ1-6, with 7 bases that match TRBD1. Trimming took 1 base from V and 3 from J; bases not matched to a gene: 0. Germline lookup yields CDR1 GTSNPN and CDR2 SVGIG (reference sequence). This CDR3 comprises 14 residues. In DNA, the CDR3 is TGTGCCTGGAGTGGGACAGGCTATAATTCACCCCTCCACTTT. This gives the protein CAWSGTGYNSPLHF. Full variable domain (outside the CDR3, taken from reference TRBV30 and TRBJ1-6): SQTIHQWPATLVQPVGSPLSLECTVEGTSNPNLYWYRQAAGRGLQLLFYSVGIGQISSEVPQNLSASRPQDRQFILSSKKLLLSDSGFYLCAWSGTGYNSPLHFGNGTRLTVT.

The rearrangement links TRBV18 to TRBJ1-2; D uncertain. This CDR3 is 11 amino acids long. Germline V gene sequence: CDR1 KGHSH, CDR2 LQKENI. Trimming pared 3 bases from V and 7 bases from J, leaving 6 bases between. The CDR3 sequence: CASSPSGGYTF. In DNA form, the CDR3 reads TGTGCCAGCTCACCCTCGGGTGGCTACACCTTC.

The rearrangement uses TRBV9 and TRBJ1-2; 7 nucleotides align to TRBD1. The J segment lost 8 bases and the V segment lost 4 bases, leaving 14 bases of the junction unmatched. Germline V gene lookup returns CDR1 SGDLS and CDR2 YYNGEE. This CDR3 region has 15 residues. The CDR3 region has the DNA TGTGCCAGCAGCCTAGGAGGACAGGCCCCAGGGGGCTACACCTTC. It yields the protein CASSLGGQAPGGYTF.

The chain uses TRBV7-2 and TRBJ2-3; 7 nucleotides line up with TRBD1. After removal of 5 bases from V and 1 base from J, the junction contained 9 bases not matched to a gene. The CDR3 loop spans 16 amino acids. Germline CDR1 is SGHTA and CDR2 is FQGNSA. The CDR3 DNA follows: TGTGCCAGCAGCCCGAGACAGGGAAAGGGCACAGATACGCAGTATTTT. Residues: CASSPRQGKGTDTQYF.

The V gene is TRBV29-1, the J gene TRBJ2-1; 9 bases align to TRBD2. J was trimmed by 4 bases and V by 7 bases; bases with no gene match: 11. CDR1 is SQVTM, CDR2 ANQGSEA, per germline. There are 15 residues in the CDR3. CDR3 amino acids: CSALGTSSEYNEQFF. CDR3 sequence (DNA): TGCAGCGCCCTGGGGACTAGCTCCGAGTACAATGAGCAGTTCTTC.

The CDR3 DNA reads as TGTGCCAGCTCACCACCGAACAACTACGAGCAGTACTTC. It translates to CASSPPNNYEQYF. This chain joins TRBV18 and TRBJ2-7; D gene uncertain. The CDR3 extends over 13 amino acids. Germline CDR1 is KGHSH and CDR2 is LQKENI. V lost 0 bases and J lost 3, with 6 bases in between. Full variable domain (outside the CDR3, taken from reference TRBV18 and TRBJ2-7): NAGVMQNPRHLVRRRGQEARLRCSPMKGHSHVYWYRQLPEEGLKFMVYLQKENIIDESGMPKERFSAEFPKEGPSILRIQQVVRGDSAAYFCASSPPNNYEQYFGPGTRLTVT.

The chain links TRBV6-5 to TRBJ2-3, with D tentatively TRBD2 (7 bases). Trimming cost V 3 bases and J 6 bases, with 16 bases left between them. Germline CDR1 and CDR2: MNHEY and SVGAGI. This CDR3 region has 15 residues. The chain's CDR3 is CASSYWGGRADTQYF. CDR3 sequence (DNA): TGTGCCAGCAGTTATTGGGGGGGCCGGGCGGATACGCAGTATTTT.

The chain recombines TRBV7-9 with TRBJ2-1, with 8 bases identical to TRBD2. Germline values: CDR1 SEHNR, CDR2 FQNEAQ (reference sequence). The V gene end was trimmed by 4 bases and the J gene end by 7 bases; junction bases not matched to a gene: 9. The CDR3 extends over 15 amino acids. CDR3 sequence reads: CASSSDGRGENEQFF. The CDR3, as DNA: TGTGCCAGCAGCTCCGATGGGCGGGGGGAAAATGAGCAGTTCTTC.

Details on this clone: The identical CDR3 is also encoded by other nucleotide sequences in the sample. CDR3 coding DNA: TGTGCCAGCTCACCACCTGGACAGGGAGGCTCACCCCTCCACTTT. Translating gives CASSPPGQGGSPLHF. The rearrangement links TRBV18 to TRBJ1-6; 8 nucleotides line up with TRBD1. V lost 0 bases, J lost 10 bases, and 5 bases stayed unmatched. CDR1 KGHSH and CDR2 LQKENI come from the germline V gene. The CDR3 sequence is 15 residues long. Together with reference TRBV18 and TRBJ1-6, the CDR3 gives the full variable domain: NAGVMQNPRHLVRRRGQEARLRCSPMKGHSHVYWYRQLPEEGLKFMVYLQKENIIDESGMPKERFSAEFPKEGPSILRIQQVVRGDSAAYFCASSPPGQGGSPLHFGNGTRLTVT.

This chain uses TRBV9 with TRBJ2-1, with D tentatively TRBD1 (6 bases). The V gene lost 3 bases and the J gene lost 0 bases, with 10 bases spanning the gap. Per the germline V gene, CDR1 is SGDLS and CDR2 is YYNGEE. The CDR3 has 15 residues. CDR3 coding DNA: TGTGCCAGCAGCGCTTCAGGGGCCTCCTACAATGAGCAGTTCTTC. Translating gives CASSASGASYNEQFF.

V usage is TRBV7-2 and J usage is TRBJ2-5; 11 bases are a match to TRBD1. CDR1 and CDR2 from the germline V gene are SGHTA and FQGNSA. The CDR3 contains 15 residues. The junction had 6 bases not matched to a gene; V was cut back by 5 bases and J by 4 bases. The CDR3 sequence: CASSLRTGGPETQYF. As DNA, the CDR3 is TGTGCCAGCAGCCTCCGGACAGGGGGCCCAGAGACCCAGTACTTC.

This clone has only one observation. This chain links TRBV5-1 with TRBJ2-1; D remains ambiguous. V was cut by 2 bases and J by 0 bases, with 9 bases left in between. The CDR3 totals 15 residues. CDR1 and CDR2 from the germline V gene are SGHRS and YFSETQ. The CDR3 loop is CASSLASVSYNEQFF. CDR3 coding DNA: TGCGCCAGCAGCTTAGCGTCCGTCTCCTACAATGAGCAGTTCTTC.

The chain employs TRBV4-2 and TRBJ1-6; unclear D gene. Germline CDR1 LGHNA, CDR2 YNFKEQ. This CDR3 contains 11 residues. Trimming stripped 5 bases from V and 12 bases from J, with 8 bases between. Here the CDR3 reads CASSEGLPLHF. The CDR3, as DNA: TGTGCCAGCAGCGAAGGACTACCCCTCCACTTT.

The chain couples TRBV7-9 to TRBJ1-6, with D unclear. The V end was cut by 5 bases, the J end by 8 bases, with 10 bases between. CDR1 is SEHNR, CDR2 FQNEAQ, per germline (reference sequence). The CDR3 contains 13 residues. The CDR3 coding sequence is TGTGCCAGCAGCGCCCCCCCCTATTCACCCCTCCACTTT. This sequence encodes CASSAPPYSPLHF.